The 32 T cell receptor beta chains presented below share a single source sample, sequenced in a study of shared clonotypes between healthy human individuals. Assay used: immunoSEQ multiplex PCR; TCRdb lists only in-frame clones, some missing. The sample records 2 million to 2.5 million clones, approximately 94% being singletons. Sequencing was performed on naive CD4+ T cells sorted from blood. Documented subset: CD45RA+ positively selected. These receptors were collected from a man between 18 and 35 years old in good health.

V usage is TRBV18 and J usage is TRBJ2-5, with D perhaps matching TRBD1 (6 bases). Germline CDR1 and CDR2: KGHSH and LQKENI. The V end lost 1 base, the J end lost 2 bases, and 14 bases lay between the germline ends. There are 16 residues in the CDR3. The CDR3 DNA reads TGTGCCAGCTCACCACGGGGTGGACAGTTACAAGAGACCCAGTACTTC. Translated, it gives CASSPRGGQLQETQYF.

Only one count was recorded for this clone. The genes are TRBV19 and TRBJ1-1; maybe TRBD1 (5 bases). Trimming stripped 2 bases from V and 0 bases from J, with 16 bases between. Germline assignment: CDR1 LNHDA and CDR2 SQIVND (reference sequence). This CDR3 region has 17 residues. CDR3 bases: TGTGCCAGTAGTATAAGCACCAGGGTGCCCTTGAACACTGAAGCTTTCTTT. It encodes CASSISTRVPLNTEAFF.

This clone showed up just once. Other DNA sequences of this sample code for an identical CDR3. V gene TRBV29-1 combines with J gene TRBJ2-3; D possibly corresponds to TRBD2 (6 bases). The CDR3 is made up of 11 amino acids. V shed 3 bases and J shed 5 bases, with 6 bases lying between them. CDR1 SQVTM and CDR2 ANQGSEA come from the germline V gene. CDR3 bases: TGCAGCGTTGAGGGGGGAGATACGCAGTATTTT. Its protein is CSVEGGDTQYF.

The V gene is TRBV10-3, the J gene TRBJ2-5; 12 nucleotides match TRBD1. The CDR3 loop spans 18 amino acids. CDR1 is ENHRY, CDR2 SYGVKD, per germline. V lost 6 bases to trimming and J lost 5 bases; unmatched junction nucleotides: 16. In DNA, the CDR3 is TGTGCCATCAGGGGAACCCCCGGGACAGGGGGCGCGAGGGAGACCCAGTACTTC. This sequence encodes CAIRGTPGTGGARETQYF.

The chain uses TRBV30 and TRBJ1-6; D might be TRBD1 (6 bases). V was trimmed by 2 bases and J by 4 bases, leaving 30 bases between them. This CDR3 has 21 amino acids. Per germline, CDR1 GTSNPN and CDR2 SVGIG (reference sequence). The DNA for the CDR3 is TGTGCCTGGAGTCCAAAGCATCCGGGACAAGGTTCTAATGGATATAATTCACCCCTCCACTTT. Its translation is CAWSPKHPGQGSNGYNSPLHF.

Remarks on this clone: The junction and the germline gene differ at one end; a read error may be behind it. The gene calls are TRBV29-1 and TRBJ1-2; D is possibly TRBD1 (5 bases). Germline V CDR1 and CDR2: SQVTM, ANQGSEA. CDR3 length: 15 amino acids. Here the CDR3 DNA reads TGCAGCGTCGAAGTGCCGACCGGGACTCGCTATGGCTACACCTTC. Translating it yields CSVEVPTGTRYGYTF.

The V gene is TRBV27, the J gene TRBJ2-7; a possible D gene is TRBD2 (5 bases). The CDR3 runs to 13 residues. With 1 base removed from V and 5 bases from J, the gap between germline ends came to 9 bases. In germline, CDR1 is MNHEY, CDR2 SMNVEV (reference sequence). CDR3 DNA sequence: TGTGCCAGCAGTTTATGGGCTAGCAACGAGCAGTACTTC. It codes for CASSLWASNEQYF.

The chain joins TRBV7-2 to TRBJ2-1; no firm D call. The germline V gene encodes CDR1 SGHTA and CDR2 FQGNSA. Deletions cut 3 bases from V and 12 bases from J, with 12 bases between. CDR3 length equals 12 residues. The CDR3 protein is CASSFDLTTQFF. CDR3 nucleotide sequence: TGTGCCAGCAGCTTCGACCTCACTACGCAGTTCTTC.

This chain joins TRBV5-1 and TRBJ2-3, with D possibly TRBD2 on 6 matching bases. Trimming shortened V by 6 bases and J by 0 bases, and 11 bases separated the two germline ends. The CDR3 has 14 residues. Germline V gene lookup returns CDR1 SGHRS and CDR2 YFSETQ. CDR3 region: CASTAGRSTDTQYF. The CDR3 nucleotides are TGCGCCAGCACGGCGGGAAGAAGCACAGATACGCAGTATTTT.

The CDR3 region has the DNA TGCGCCAGCAGCTCCGATAGCGGGAGCAGAAAGACCCAGTACTTC. Protein sequence: CASSSDSGSRKTQYF. V is TRBV5-1 and J is TRBJ2-5; TRBD2 agrees at 9 bases. V gave up 3 bases and J gave up 6 bases; unmatched junction bases: 9. The CDR3 loop spans 15 amino acids. CDR1 is SGHRS, CDR2 YFSETQ, per germline.

J is TRBJ1-5 and V is TRBV6-4, with 8 nucleotides matching TRBD1. CDR3 size: 13 residues. V lost 9 bases to trimming and J lost 4 bases; unmatched junction nucleotides: 5. CDR1 is MRHNA, CDR2 SNTAGT, per germline. The CDR3: CARGDRTNQPQHF. CDR3 coding DNA: TGTGCCAGAGGGGACAGGACGAATCAGCCCCAGCATTTT.

V usage is TRBV9 and J usage is TRBJ2-7; 7 positions agree with TRBD2. The trim removed 3 bases at V and 3 bases at J, leaving 6 bases unmatched. CDR1 is SGDLS and CDR2 is YYNGEE in the germline V gene. CDR3 length: 14 amino acids. The CDR3 is CASSATAGSYEQYF. The DNA for the CDR3 is TGTGCCAGCAGCGCTACAGCGGGAAGCTACGAGCAGTACTTC.

This sequence joins TRBV20-1 and TRBJ2-7, with D possibly TRBD1 on 6 matching bases. Germline CDR1 reads DFQATT; CDR2 reads SNEGSKA (reference sequence). The CDR3 is made up of 11 amino acids. Trimming removed 5 bases at V and 7 bases at J, with 12 bases between. CDR3: CSAPTGLEQYF. The CDR3 DNA is TGCAGTGCTCCTACAGGGTTGGAGCAGTACTTC.

This clone was recorded once. V is TRBV6-6 and J is TRBJ2-7; 9 positions match TRBD1. Germline V gene lookup returns CDR1 MNHNY and CDR2 SVGAGI (reference sequence). The CDR3 spans 15 residues. V was pared by 6 bases and J by 3 bases, with 9 bases of the junction left unmatched. The CDR3 sequence: CASRGLGGQGYEQYF. CDR3 nucleotides: TGTGCCAGCAGAGGACTTGGGGGACAGGGCTACGAGCAGTACTTC.

This clone has just a few counts. The chain uses TRBV6-1 and TRBJ1-2, with D uncertain. V lost 5 bases and J lost 3, with 10 bases in between. CDR1 is MNHNS and CDR2 is SASEGT in the germline V gene. The CDR3 totals 13 residues. The CDR3 loop reads CASSPLTDYGYTF. The CDR3 nucleotides read TGTGCCAGCAGTCCCCTGACGGACTATGGCTACACCTTC.

The V gene is TRBV27, the J gene TRBJ1-6, with 7 nucleotides matching TRBD1. The CDR3 consists of 15 residues. The junction had 8 bases not matched to a gene; V was cut back by 5 bases and J by 7 bases. The germline V gene has CDR1 MNHEY and CDR2 SMNVEV (reference sequence). The CDR3 protein is CASSPSGTVNSPLHF. The CDR3 DNA sequence: TGTGCCAGCAGTCCCTCCGGGACAGTCAATTCACCCCTCCACTTT.

The CDR3 nucleotides are TGTGCCAGCAGCTCGATCTTTGGGCAGCCTAATGAAAAACTGTTTTTT. Translating gives CASSSIFGQPNEKLFF. The chain carries TRBV28 and TRBJ1-4; D gene uncertain. Looked up from germline, CDR1 is MDHEN and CDR2 is SYDVKM. This CDR3 comprises 16 residues. V dropped 6 bases and J dropped 3 bases, with 17 bases sitting between them.

The genes are TRBV10-3 and TRBJ2-6; D unresolved. This CDR3 spans 15 amino acids. V dropped 3 bases and J dropped 0 bases, with 6 bases sitting between them. Germline CDR1 reads ENHRY; CDR2 reads SYGVKD. Here the CDR3 DNA reads TGTGCCATCAGTGAACCCAGCTCTGGGGCCAACGTCCTGACTTTC. Its protein is CAISEPSSGANVLTF.

A note on this clone: In the same sample, other DNA sequences code for this CDR3. The V call is TRBV6-1, the J call TRBJ2-7; 9 nucleotides match TRBD1. The CDR3 spans 13 residues. CDR1 and CDR2 (germline): MNHNS, SASEGT. The trim removed 6 bases at V and 1 base at J, leaving 1 base unmatched. In nucleotides, the CDR3 is TGTGCCAGCAGGGGGACAGGGTCCTACGAGCAGTACTTC. Its protein product is CASRGTGSYEQYF.

V and J are TRBV7-6 and TRBJ2-2; D unclear. Germline CDR1 is SGHVS and CDR2 is FNYEAQ. The CDR3 runs 12 residues. Between the trimmed V and J ends, which lost 5 bases and 4 bases, there was a span of 5 bases. DNA of the CDR3: TGTGCCAGCAGCCCAACCACCGGGGAGCTGTTTTTT. It specifies CASSPTTGELFF.

This chain connects TRBV11-2 to TRBJ1-3; the D is unclear. This CDR3 contains 14 residues. Trimming removed 0 bases from V and 2 bases from J, with 5 bases in between. From germline, CDR1 is SGHAT and CDR2 FQNNGV. CDR3 amino acids: CASSLDSPGNTIYF. The CDR3 bases are TGTGCCAGCAGCTTAGACAGTCCTGGAAACACCATATATTTT.

V gene TRBV6-5 combines with J gene TRBJ1-2; no clear D. Germline V gene sequence: CDR1 MNHEY, CDR2 SVGAGI. The length of the CDR3 is 14 residues. V was shortened by 1 base and J by 2 bases, with 8 bases between the two germline ends. In DNA, the CDR3 is TGTGCCAGCAGTTACTTGGGTGCCAACTATGGCTACACCTTC. Translating gives CASSYLGANYGYTF.

The count of this clone is one. The chain joins TRBV19 to TRBJ2-7; no definite D call. The CDR3 runs 11 residues. Trimming removed 3 bases at V and 6 bases at J, with 6 bases between. Germline V lookup: CDR1 LNHDA, CDR2 SQIVND (reference sequence). CDR3 sequence: CASSINSEQYF. The DNA for the CDR3 is TGTGCCAGTAGTATTAACAGCGAGCAGTACTTC.

With respect to this clone: The sample holds other DNA sequences that translate to the same CDR3. The rearrangement joins TRBV20-1 to TRBJ2-7; tentatively, D is TRBD2 (6 bases). The V gene's germline CDR1 is DFQATT and CDR2 SNEGSKA (reference sequence). V lost 6 bases to trimming and J lost 3 bases, with 9 bases between them. The CDR3 sequence is 11 residues long. In DNA form, the CDR3 reads TGCAGTGCCCCGCGGGGCTACGAGCAGTACTTC. Its protein product is CSAPRGYEQYF.

The chain has TRBV18 and TRBJ1-3; D ambiguous. The CDR3 has 14 residues. V shed 3 bases and J shed 0 bases, with 6 bases lying between them. CDR1 is KGHSH and CDR2 is LQKENI in the germline V gene. This CDR3 reads CASSPAFSGNTIYF. The CDR3 nucleotides read TGTGCCAGCTCACCGGCCTTCTCTGGAAACACCATATATTTT.

The J gene is TRBJ1-4, the V gene TRBV29-1, with D perhaps matching TRBD1 (6 bases). The CDR3 loop spans 13 amino acids. V lost 7 bases, J lost 3 bases, and 12 bases lay in between. The germline CDR1 and CDR2 sequences are SQVTM and ANQGSEA. CDR3: CSAKGVANEKLFF. The CDR3 DNA reads as TGCAGCGCTAAGGGGGTAGCTAATGAAAAACTGTTTTTT.

The chain carries TRBV30 and TRBJ1-1; possibly TRBD1 for D (5 bases). Trimming removed 3 bases from V and 3 bases from J, with 17 bases in between. CDR1 is GTSNPN, CDR2 SVGIG, per germline (reference sequence). CDR3 length: 15 residues. The CDR3 protein is CAWRRRPREYTEAFF. In DNA form, the CDR3 reads TGTGCCTGGAGAAGAAGGCCCAGGGAGTACACTGAAGCTTTCTTT.

The V call is TRBV15, the J call TRBJ1-2; D ambiguous. This CDR3 is built from 14 residues. Germline CDR1 and CDR2: LNHNV and YYDKDF (reference sequence). V gave up 0 bases and J gave up 8 bases, with 13 bases separating them. The CDR3 reads CATSRERGLYGYTF. DNA for the CDR3: TGTGCCACCAGCAGAGAGAGAGGACTCTACGGCTACACCTTC.

The chain has TRBV29-1 and TRBJ2-2, with D possibly TRBD1 on 5 matching bases. V was trimmed by 4 bases and J by 2 bases, leaving 11 bases between them. Germline CDR1 reads SQVTM; CDR2 reads ANQGSEA. The CDR3 has 14 residues. The CDR3 reads CSVGAGSNTGELFF. DNA for the CDR3: TGCAGCGTTGGGGCAGGGTCCAACACCGGGGAGCTGTTTTTT.

The rearrangement links TRBV5-1 to TRBJ2-7; 7 positions agree with TRBD1. The CDR3 is made up of 18 amino acids. The V and J ends lost 0 bases and 7 bases, in that order; junction bases with no gene match: 19. The germline V gene encodes CDR1 SGHRS and CDR2 YFSETQ. The CDR3 DNA is TGCGCCAGCAGCTTGGGCGACCCAGGGACAGTCCGTACGTGGGAGCAGTACTTC. Translated: CASSLGDPGTVRTWEQYF.

The J gene is TRBJ2-2, the V gene TRBV7-2; D call uncertain. With 7 bases removed from V and 6 bases from J, the gap between germline ends came to 12 bases. Per germline, CDR1 SGHTA and CDR2 FQGNSA. The length of the CDR3 is 13 residues. This chain's CDR3 is CASIQKMAGELFF. Written as DNA, the CDR3 is TGTGCCAGCATCCAAAAGATGGCCGGGGAGCTGTTTTTT.

The chain is built from TRBV10-3 and TRBJ1-6; no definite D call. Germline V CDR1 and CDR2: ENHRY, SYGVKD. This CDR3 has 15 amino acids. Trimming removed 7 bases from V and 7 bases from J, with 17 bases in between. The CDR3 bases are TGTGCCATCACCCCGGACGAGGGAGCCAATTCACCCCTCCACTTT. Residues: CAITPDEGANSPLHF.